The 13 T cell receptor beta chains listed next were all sequenced from one sample in a study of T-cell memory formation after mild COVID-19 (dated by TCRdb to about 2021). Library preparation was by 5' RACE. This sample was sequenced with an Illumina NovaSeq 6000. The raw public data were reprocessed by TCRdb itself: fastp quality trimming at Q25, MiXCR clonotype calling, in-frame beta chains only. Each CDR3 protein gets just one entry, which takes the most common genes and DNA from the rows behind it. The sample table shows about 110,000 distinct CDR3 sequences, and around an eighth are seen once. More than 25% of the sample comes from the top ten. The sample taken for sequencing was PBMCs or a T cell subset sorted from them (not recorded which). The receptors were sampled from an adult woman who had mild COVID-19 (a few samples of this study predate the infection). The sample titles of this study are shuffled in the database, so cell type and time point are left out; the donor was told from shared clones.

This clonotype was found a few times. The chain links TRBV2 to TRBJ2-7; 7 bases map to TRBD1. This CDR3 contains 15 residues. The J segment lost 2 bases and the V segment lost 4 bases, leaving 8 bases of the junction unmatched. Germline V lookup: CDR1 SNHLY, CDR2 FYNNEI. The DNA of the CDR3 is TGTGCCAGCAGTGTAGGTCCGGGACAGACCTACGAGCAGTACTTC. Its translation is CASSVGPGQTYEQYF. The whole variable domain, remainder taken from reference TRBV2 and TRBJ2-7, is EPEVTQTPSHQVTQMGQEVILRCVPISNHLYFYWYRQILGQKVEFLVSFYNNEISEKSEIFDDQFSVERPDGSNFTLKIRSTKLEDSAMYFCASSVGPGQTYEQYFGPGTRLTVT.

The chain has TRBV7-9 and TRBJ2-7, with a weak D call TRBD2 (5 bases). The CDR3 length is 16 residues. Germline values: CDR1 SEHNR, CDR2 FQNEAQ (reference sequence). V was trimmed by 0 bases and J by 1 base, leaving 13 bases between them. CDR3 amino acids: CASSLALGRESYEQYF. The CDR3, as DNA: TGTGCCAGCAGCTTAGCGCTCGGTAGGGAGTCCTACGAGCAGTACTTC.

The rearrangement joins TRBV7-9 to TRBJ2-2; a weak D match, TRBD1 (5 bases). The CDR3 runs 15 residues. Trimming stripped 7 bases from V and 1 base from J, with 13 bases between. CDR1 is SEHNR, CDR2 FQNEAQ, per germline (reference sequence). The CDR3 protein is CASTTAGRNTGELFF. The CDR3 DNA sequence: TGTGCCAGCACGACTGCAGGGCGGAACACCGGGGAGCTGTTTTTT.

This clonotype was seen only a few times. V gene TRBV20-1 combines with J gene TRBJ2-7, with 7 nucleotides matching TRBD2. The CDR3 spans 15 residues. V was pared by 6 bases and J by 0 bases, with 11 bases of the junction left unmatched. Looked up from germline, CDR1 is DFQATT and CDR2 is SNEGSKA (reference sequence). The CDR3 spells CSAWTSSGYSYEQYF. CDR3 in DNA: TGCAGTGCGTGGACCTCTAGCGGTTACTCCTACGAGCAGTACTTC.

The rearrangement links TRBV20-1 to TRBJ2-3; 8 nucleotides agree with TRBD2. V shed 0 bases, J shed 5 bases, and the junction held 13 bases outside the gene matches. The CDR3 covers 17 residues. Germline V CDR1 and CDR2: DFQATT, SNEGSKA (reference sequence). The DNA of the CDR3 is TGCAGTGCTAGAGACCCCTACGCGGGGGGCGGAGGAGATACGCAGTATTTT. It yields the protein CSARDPYAGGGGDTQYF.

The rearrangement joins TRBV20-1 to TRBJ2-7, with a tentative D call TRBD2 (7 bases). Germline CDR1 DFQATT, CDR2 SNEGSKA (reference sequence). V lost 2 bases to trimming and J lost 7 bases, with 21 bases between them. The CDR3 runs to 15 residues. For the CDR3, the DNA is TGCAGTGCTAGATTGGGGGGCTCACTAGCGAGGGAGCAGTACTTC. It is translated as CSARLGGSLAREQYF.

V is TRBV11-2 and J is TRBJ2-7; D call uncertain. Germline CDR1 SGHAT, CDR2 FQNNGV. Trimming stripped 4 bases from V and 0 bases from J, with 16 bases between. CDR3 size: 16 residues. The CDR3 bases are TGTGCCAGCAGCTCCCCCGCCGACTTTAGCTCCTACGAGCAGTACTTC. Protein product: CASSSPADFSSYEQYF. The variable domain in full, with the rest retrieved from reference TRBV11-2 and TRBJ2-7, is EAGVAQSPRYKIIEKRQSVAFWCNPISGHATLYWYQQILGQGPKLLIQFQNNGVVDDSQLPKDRFSAERLKGVDSTLKIQPAKLEDSAVYLCASSSPADFSSYEQYFGPGTRLTVT.

Only a few counts were recorded for this clonotype. This rearrangement joins TRBV18 to TRBJ1-1; D is undetermined. Trimming took 2 bases from V and 2 from J, leaving 9 bases between them. The CDR3 consists of 14 residues. Per germline, CDR1 KGHSH and CDR2 LQKENI. The CDR3 coding sequence is TGTGCCAGCTCACCAAGTGCCGTTAACACTGAAGCTTTCTTT. The encoded protein is CASSPSAVNTEAFF.

The V call is TRBV12-3 or TRBV12-4, the J call TRBJ1-1; D is unresolved. V was trimmed by 6 bases and J by 5 bases, leaving 10 bases between them. The CDR3 totals 12 residues. This chain's CDR3 is CASRPPGTEAFF. The CDR3 region has the DNA TGTGCCAGCAGACCCCCGGGGACTGAAGCTTTCTTT.

This clonotype was seen more than once but under ten times. The chain recombines TRBV2 with TRBJ2-7, with D uncertain. Trimming cost V 1 base and J 2 bases, with 12 bases left between them. Germline V gene data show CDR1 as SNHLY and CDR2 as FYNNEI. The CDR3 is 15 amino acids. This CDR3 is CASSEGRQTTYEQYF. The DNA of the CDR3 is TGTGCCAGCAGTGAAGGCCGCCAAACCACCTACGAGCAGTACTTC.

This clonotype came up a few times. The chain carries TRBV24-1 and TRBJ2-3; the match to TRBD1 covers 8 bases. Unmatched junction bases numbered 12, after V lost 3 bases and J lost 5 bases. Germline loops: CDR1 KGHDR, CDR2 SFDVKD. The CDR3 is 17 amino acids. The CDR3 DNA sequence: TGTGCCACCAGTGATGGCGGACAGGGCTTGTATGGAGATACGCAGTATTTT. Protein product: CATSDGGQGLYGDTQYF.

In its sample, this clonotype was seen a few times. The chain links TRBV13 to TRBJ1-2; no clear D. Trimming took 5 bases from V and 6 from J, leaving 7 bases between them. The germline gives CDR1 PRHDT, CDR2 FYEKMQ (reference sequence). CDR3 length: 11 amino acids. The CDR3 DNA reads TGTGCCAGCAGCACAGCGGATGGCTACACCTTC. It encodes CASSTADGYTF.

The chain employs TRBV6-1 and TRBJ1-5; D gene ambiguous. The germline gives CDR1 MNHNS, CDR2 SASEGT. The CDR3 is 11 residues long. Trimming removed 7 bases from V and 7 bases from J, with 8 bases in between. This chain's CDR3 is CASMEVQPQHF. The CDR3 DNA reads as TGTGCCAGCATGGAGGTACAGCCCCAGCATTTT.